This T cell receptor beta chain comes out of a study of T cell responses to AZD1222 COVID-19 vaccine. The germline CDR1 and CDR2 sequences are KGHSH and LQKENI. J was trimmed by 0 bases and V by 3 bases; bases with no gene match: 8. CDR3 length equals 17 residues. Clones were read by immunoSEQ multiplex PCR, and TCRdb kept only the in-frame ones, dropping some. The sample lists 150,000 to 200,000 clones, 85% to 90% occurring once. This sequence originates from an adult in good health. The chain links TRBV18 to TRBJ2-1; 7 positions match TRBD1. Sample: peripheral blood, taken on day 0 of AZD1222 vaccination. CDR3 sequence: CASSPPRGQSSYNEQFF. The CDR3 DNA reads as TGTGCCAGCTCACCCCCTAGGGGGCAAAGCTCCTACAATGAGCAGTTCTTC.